Below, 2 T cell receptor beta chains from the same sample are listed, as sequenced in a study of cytomegalovirus exposure and HLA in healthy donors. A multiplex PCR was run with 60 Vbeta primers and 13 Jbeta primers. Data came from immunoSEQ multiplex PCR; TCRdb stores just in-frame clones and leaves some out. This table has around 80,000 clones, about 68% appearing once. Sample: PBMCs. The source of these receptors is a man in his forties in good health and CMV-seropositive.

This clone was observed a few times. The V call is TRBV27, the J call TRBJ2-7, with D maybe TRBD2 (6 bases). This CDR3 spans 16 amino acids. Trimming left V 0 bases short and J 2 bases short, with 14 bases between. The germline V gene has CDR1 MNHEY and CDR2 SMNVEV (reference sequence). The CDR3 protein is CASSLSGTLTAYEQYF. CDR3 DNA sequence: TGTGCCAGCAGTTTATCCGGGACTTTAACCGCCTACGAGCAGTACTTC.

This chain connects TRBV9 to TRBJ1-4; D is possibly TRBD1 (5 bases). Trimming shortened V by 4 bases and J by 4 bases, and 11 bases separated the two germline ends. The CDR3 runs 14 residues. Germline assignment: CDR1 SGDLS and CDR2 YYNGEE. The CDR3 sequence: CASSLRGHNEKLFF. CDR3 in DNA: TGTGCCAGCAGCCTCCGAGGACATAATGAAAAACTGTTTTTT.